This passage covers 18 T cell receptor beta chains from one sample sequenced in a study of blood T cell repertoires in COVID-19. Method: immunoSEQ multiplex PCR; TCRdb's copy keeps in-frame clones and lacks some. The table lists some 180,000 clones, roughly 87% of them singletons. The source material was peripheral blood. The receptor set was obtained from an older woman with COVID-19, enrolled during active disease.

This clone turned up a few times. The chain combines TRBV29-1 with TRBJ1-2; 7 nucleotides match TRBD1. V shed 4 bases and J 4 bases; nucleotides not matched to a gene: 6. The CDR3 covers 13 residues. From germline, CDR1 is SQVTM and CDR2 ANQGSEA. In DNA form, the CDR3 reads TGCAGCGTTGCTCACCGGGACAGCTATGGCTACACCTTC. Encoded protein: CSVAHRDSYGYTF.

This chain links TRBV5-4 with TRBJ1-6; 10 positions agree with TRBD1. CDR3 length equals 16 residues. Per germline, CDR1 SGHNT and CDR2 YYREEE (reference sequence). The V segment lost 4 bases and the J segment 7 bases; nucleotides outside the gene matches: 8. This chain's CDR3 is CASSKDVGQGNSPLHF. DNA for the CDR3: TGTGCCAGCAGCAAGGACGTGGGACAGGGGAATTCACCCCTCCACTTT.

J is TRBJ1-5 and V is TRBV15; D may be TRBD1 (5 bases). V lost 0 bases, J lost 6 bases, and 12 bases lay in between. CDR1 is LNHNV, CDR2 YYDKDF, per germline (reference sequence). There are 15 residues in the CDR3. CDR3 loop: CATSRDTRVTQPQHF. CDR3 in DNA: TGTGCCACCAGCAGAGACACCAGGGTAACTCAGCCCCAGCATTTT.

The chain combines TRBV7-3 with TRBJ2-3, with 12 bases matching TRBD2. Losses at the gene ends were 4 bases for V and 4 bases for J; bases not matched to a gene: 3. In germline, CDR1 is SGHTA, CDR2 FQGTGA. CDR3 length: 15 amino acids. The CDR3 loop reads CASSSSSGRADTQYF. The CDR3 bases are TGTGCCAGCAGCTCGTCTAGCGGGAGGGCAGATACGCAGTATTTT.

This clone turned up a few times. The rearrangement uses TRBV24-1 and TRBJ1-3, with D tentatively TRBD1 (6 bases). Germline V gives CDR1 KGHDR, CDR2 SFDVKD. Trimming stripped 3 bases from V and 4 bases from J, with 21 bases between. The CDR3 spans 18 residues. The CDR3 bases are TGTGCCACCAGTGATCAGGAACAGGGCTATGTCGAAGGAAACACCATATATTTT. It codes for CATSDQEQGYVEGNTIYF.

Comment on this clone: The sample holds other DNA sequences that translate to the same CDR3. The chain carries TRBV6-2 or TRBV6-3 and TRBJ2-1; D might be TRBD1 (5 bases). The germline gives CDR1 MNHEY, CDR2 SVGEGT. The V gene lost 2 bases and the J gene lost 0 bases, with 8 bases spanning the gap. The CDR3 has 15 residues. The CDR3 protein is CASSYRGSSYNEQFF. CDR3 sequence (DNA): TGTGCCAGCAGTTACAGGGGTAGCTCCTACAATGAGCAGTTCTTC.

The rearrangement links TRBV6-2 or TRBV6-3 to TRBJ2-1, with 8 bases that match TRBD2. V lost 6 bases and J lost 9; bases outside the gene matches: 16. CDR3 length: 16 residues. Germline V gene lookup returns CDR1 MNHEY and CDR2 SVGEGT. CDR3 protein: CASSIPTSALRGEQFF. CDR3 DNA: TGTGCCAGCAGCATCCCGACTAGCGCCCTCCGGGGTGAGCAGTTCTTC.

Comments on this clone: The germline gene is not matched at one end of the junction; a read error may be the cause. The V and J genes are TRBV9 and TRBJ1-3, with 9 nucleotides matching TRBD1. The CDR3 is 13 amino acids. The V gene's germline CDR1 is SGDLS and CDR2 YYNGEE. This CDR3 reads CASSATGGITIYF. The CDR3 DNA reads as TGTGCCAGCAGCGCGACAGGGGGAATCACCATATATTTT.

This chain links TRBV29-1 with TRBJ2-6; D possibly corresponds to TRBD2 (7 bases). Germline V gives CDR1 SQVTM, CDR2 ANQGSEA. The V and J ends lost 2 bases and 3 bases respectively, with 14 bases between them. The CDR3 sequence is 16 residues long. The CDR3 reads CSVEFGGAIGANVLTF. The CDR3 region has the DNA TGCAGCGTTGAATTTGGGGGGGCGATTGGGGCCAACGTCCTGACTTTC.

The chain uses TRBV7-2 and TRBJ1-2, with D tentatively TRBD1 (5 bases). Trimming took off 3 bases at V and 4 bases at J, with 15 bases between the two ends. The CDR3 sequence is 15 residues long. CDR1 and CDR2 (germline): SGHTA, FQGNSA. The CDR3 reads CASSFTSGDFYGYTF. CDR3 DNA: TGTGCCAGCAGCTTTACCTCCGGGGACTTCTATGGCTACACCTTC.

This clone has only one observation. The gene calls are TRBV7-6 and TRBJ2-2, with TRBD2 matching 9 bases. The CDR3 has 15 amino acids. V shed 4 bases, J shed 5 bases, and the junction held 5 bases outside the gene matches. Germline CDR1 is SGHVS and CDR2 is FNYEAQ. As DNA, the CDR3 is TGTGCCAGCAGCTCCGGACTAGCGCCGACCGGGGAGCTGTTTTTT. Residues: CASSSGLAPTGELFF.

This rearrangement joins TRBV11-2 to TRBJ1-6; D unresolved. The CDR3 has 13 amino acids. Germline values: CDR1 SGHAT, CDR2 FQNNGV. V was pared by 1 base and J by 6 bases, with 4 bases between. As DNA, the CDR3 is TGTGCCAGCAGCTTAGTTCTTAATTCACCCCTCCACTTT. Translation: CASSLVLNSPLHF.

The sample holds a few counts of this clone. The chain has TRBV2 and TRBJ2-1, with 8 bases that match TRBD2. CDR3 length: 18 amino acids. With 2 bases clipped from V and 6 bases from J, the junction kept 15 bases outside the gene matches. CDR1 and CDR2 from the germline V gene are SNHLY and FYNNEI. The CDR3 region has the DNA TGTGCCAGCAGTGAATGGGGGGCCACCGGGACTAGGGGCAATGAGCAGTTCTTC. Amino acid sequence: CASSEWGATGTRGNEQFF.

This chain joins TRBV11-2 and TRBJ2-2; D ambiguous. The germline V gene has CDR1 SGHAT and CDR2 FQNNGV. The CDR3 covers 16 residues. V gave up 3 bases and J gave up 6 bases, with 17 bases separating them. The CDR3, as DNA: TGTGCCAGCAGCTTCCCCCCAGGATTGTCCCCCGGGGAGCTGTTTTTT. Its protein product is CASSFPPGLSPGELFF.

The J gene is TRBJ2-3, the V gene TRBV4-3; D is perhaps TRBD2 (6 bases). Germline V gene lookup returns CDR1 LGHNA and CDR2 YSLEER. The V end lost 4 bases, the J end lost 1 base, and 12 bases lay between the germline ends. The CDR3 has 15 amino acids. Here the CDR3 reads CASSLATGGTDTQYF. CDR3 nucleotides: TGCGCCAGCAGCCTGGCGACGGGAGGCACAGATACGCAGTATTTT.

The rearrangement joins TRBV18 to TRBJ2-2; the D gene is possibly TRBD1 (5 bases). The ends were cut back, 2 bases at V and 7 bases at J, with 14 bases in the middle. CDR1 KGHSH and CDR2 LQKENI come from the germline V gene. The CDR3 is 15 amino acids. DNA for the CDR3: TGTGCCAGCTCACCAAAGGCTGGGGCCGGCGGGGAGCTGTTTTTT. It encodes CASSPKAGAGGELFF.

The chain combines TRBV14 with TRBJ2-7; TRBD2 might be the D (5 bases). The V end was cut by 3 bases, the J end by 3 bases, with 15 bases between. The germline CDR1 and CDR2 sequences are SGHDN and FVKESK. CDR3 size: 15 residues. This CDR3 reads CASSHGGLAHYEQYF. CDR3 bases: TGTGCCAGCAGCCACGGCGGGCTAGCCCACTACGAGCAGTACTTC.

This chain connects TRBV10-3 to TRBJ1-3; TRBD1 might be the D (5 bases). This CDR3 is 17 amino acids long. Germline CDR1 ENHRY, CDR2 SYGVKD. V lost 5 bases, J lost 0 bases, and 17 bases lay in between. This CDR3 reads CAISLTSARDSGNTIYF. The DNA of the CDR3 is TGTGCCATCAGTCTAACGTCAGCCAGGGACTCTGGAAACACCATATATTTT.